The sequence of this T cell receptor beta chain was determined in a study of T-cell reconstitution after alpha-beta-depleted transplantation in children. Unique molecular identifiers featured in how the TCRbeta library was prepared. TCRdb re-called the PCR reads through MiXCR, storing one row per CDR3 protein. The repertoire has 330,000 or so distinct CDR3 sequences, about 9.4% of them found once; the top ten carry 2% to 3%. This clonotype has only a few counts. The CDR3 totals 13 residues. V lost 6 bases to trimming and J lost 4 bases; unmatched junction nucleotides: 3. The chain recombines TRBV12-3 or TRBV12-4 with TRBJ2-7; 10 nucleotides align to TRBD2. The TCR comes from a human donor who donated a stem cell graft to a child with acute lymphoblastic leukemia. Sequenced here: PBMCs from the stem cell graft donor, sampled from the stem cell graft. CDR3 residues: CASSLAGEYEQYF. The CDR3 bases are TGTGCCAGCAGCCTAGCGGGGGAATACGAGCAGTACTTC.